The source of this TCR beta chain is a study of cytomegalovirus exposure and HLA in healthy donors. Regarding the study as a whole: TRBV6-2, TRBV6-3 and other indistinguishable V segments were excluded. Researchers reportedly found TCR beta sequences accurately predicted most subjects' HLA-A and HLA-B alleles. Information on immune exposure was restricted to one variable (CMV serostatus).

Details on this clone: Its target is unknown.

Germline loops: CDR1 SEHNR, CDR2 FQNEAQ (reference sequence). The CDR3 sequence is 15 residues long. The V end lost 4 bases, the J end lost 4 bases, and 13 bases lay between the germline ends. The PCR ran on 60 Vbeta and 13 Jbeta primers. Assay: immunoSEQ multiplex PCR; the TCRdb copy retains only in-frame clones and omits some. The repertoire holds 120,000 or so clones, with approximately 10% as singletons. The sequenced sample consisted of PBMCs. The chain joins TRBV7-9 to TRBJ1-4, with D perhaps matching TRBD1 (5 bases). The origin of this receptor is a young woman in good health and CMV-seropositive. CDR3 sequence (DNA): TGTGCCAGCAGCTCAGTTGGGGCCGGTAATGAAAAACTGTTTTTT. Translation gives CASSSVGAGNEKLFF.